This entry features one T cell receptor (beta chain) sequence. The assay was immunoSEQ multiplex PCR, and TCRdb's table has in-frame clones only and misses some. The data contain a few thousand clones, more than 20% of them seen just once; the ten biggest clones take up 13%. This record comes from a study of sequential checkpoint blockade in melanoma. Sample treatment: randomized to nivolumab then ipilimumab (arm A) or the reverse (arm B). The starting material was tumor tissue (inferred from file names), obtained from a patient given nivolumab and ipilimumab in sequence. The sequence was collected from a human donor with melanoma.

DNA for the CDR3: TGCGCCAGCGCCAGACAGGACCAATACAATGAGCAGTTCTTC. The encoded protein is CASARQDQYNEQFF. The chain joins TRBV5-1 to TRBJ2-1; tentative D call: TRBD1 (6 bases). This CDR3 is built from 14 residues. Trimming removed 7 bases at V and 4 bases at J, with 15 bases between. Per germline, CDR1 SGHRS and CDR2 YFSETQ.